The 19 T cell receptor beta chains listed next were all sequenced from one sample in a study of shared clonotypes between healthy human individuals. Some clones are missing from TCRdb's copy, which holds only in-frame ones; the method was immunoSEQ multiplex PCR. The sample contains 600,000 to 800,000 clones, around 70% of which appear only once. Sequenced: memory CD4+ T cells sorted from blood. Subset specified: CD45RA-negative fraction. The receptors originated from a woman aged 30 to 39 in good health.

This clone was seen more than once but under ten times. The CDR3 DNA reads as TGTGCCAGCAGTCGGGACAGCTACACTGAAGCTTTCTTT. Encoded protein: CASSRDSYTEAFF. The rearrangement links TRBV6-1 to TRBJ1-1, with 7 positions matching TRBD1. The CDR3 has 13 amino acids. Losses at the gene ends were 5 bases for V and 3 bases for J; bases not matched to a gene: 3. Germline loops: CDR1 MNHNS, CDR2 SASEGT.

The V gene is TRBV5-1, the J gene TRBJ2-5, with no clear D. The CDR3 is 13 residues long. Looked up from germline, CDR1 is SGHRS and CDR2 is YFSETQ. The V gene lost 4 bases and the J gene lost 5 bases, with 12 bases spanning the gap. The CDR3 region has the DNA TGCGCCAGCAGCCTGACGGCCTGGGAGACCCAGTACTTC. Amino acid sequence: CASSLTAWETQYF.

CDR3: CASSIGTSGSYEQYF. In nucleotides, the CDR3 is TGTGCCAGCTCTATAGGGACTAGCGGGAGTTACGAGCAGTACTTC. The V call is TRBV18, the J call TRBJ2-7, with TRBD2 matching over 14 bases. Trimming removed 6 bases from V and 4 bases from J; junction bases left unmatched: 5. Per germline, CDR1 KGHSH and CDR2 LQKENI. This CDR3 is built from 15 residues.

J is TRBJ2-3 and V is TRBV7-3, with D possibly matching TRBD1 (6 bases). Looked up from germline, CDR1 is SGHTA and CDR2 is FQGTGA. V lost 5 bases, J lost 2 bases, and 11 bases lay in between. There are 14 residues in the CDR3. DNA of the CDR3: TGTGCCAGCAGCCCGGGACAACACACAGATACGCAGTATTTT. Protein: CASSPGQHTDTQYF.

V usage is TRBV2 and J usage is TRBJ1-2; no reliable D call. Trimming cost V 5 bases and J 2 bases, with 9 bases left between them. This CDR3 has 13 amino acids. CDR1 and CDR2 from the germline V gene are SNHLY and FYNNEI. The CDR3 bases are TGTGCCAGCAGTATCGGAGAAAACTATGGCTACACCTTC. Translating gives CASSIGENYGYTF.

J is TRBJ2-2 and V is TRBV11-2; no definite D call. The CDR3 is made up of 14 amino acids. Per germline, CDR1 SGHAT and CDR2 FQNNGV. Between the trimmed V and J ends, which lost 2 bases and 2 bases, there was a span of 6 bases. The CDR3 DNA sequence: TGTGCCAGCAGCTTATCCTACAACACCGGGGAGCTGTTTTTT. It yields the protein CASSLSYNTGELFF.

This clone was counted a few times. The rearrangement joins TRBV7-7 to TRBJ1-1; no definite D call. CDR3 length: 13 amino acids. The V end lost 5 bases, the J end lost 1 base, and 8 bases lay between the germline ends. Germline V gene data show CDR1 as SSHAT and CDR2 as FNYEAQ (reference sequence). The CDR3 sequence: CASSRDTNTEAFF. CDR3 in DNA: TGTGCCAGCAGCCGCGACACGAACACTGAAGCTTTCTTT.

The chain carries TRBV19 and TRBJ1-2; D may be TRBD1 (6 bases). V was trimmed by 10 bases and J by 0 bases, leaving 21 bases between them. The CDR3 is 16 amino acids. Germline loops: CDR1 LNHDA, CDR2 SQIVND (reference sequence). CDR3 loop: CANRTLQGSTNYGYTF. The CDR3 bases are TGTGCCAATAGGACGTTGCAGGGGTCTACTAACTATGGCTACACCTTC.

This clone was observed a handful of times. The rearrangement uses TRBV5-6 and TRBJ2-1, with D tentatively TRBD1 (8 bases). The germline V gene encodes CDR1 SGHDT and CDR2 YYEEEE. Trimming pared 4 bases from V and 2 bases from J, leaving 16 bases between. The CDR3 sequence is 16 residues long. CDR3 DNA: TGTGCCAGCAGCCTAGGACAGGGACTAACCTACAATGAGCAGTTCTTC. Its protein is CASSLGQGLTYNEQFF.

The chain recombines TRBV7-2 with TRBJ2-4; TRBD1 agrees at 7 bases. V lost 1 base, J lost 9 bases, and 3 bases stayed unmatched. Germline V CDR1 and CDR2: SGHTA, FQGNSA. The CDR3 runs 13 residues. Written as DNA, the CDR3 is TGTGCCAGCAGCTTAGACAGGGGAAGCATTCAGTACTTC. This gives the protein CASSLDRGSIQYF.

This chain joins TRBV2 and TRBJ1-5, with D hard to call. The CDR3 is 12 amino acids. CDR1 and CDR2 from the germline V gene are SNHLY and FYNNEI. Trimming took off 6 bases at V and 5 bases at J, with 8 bases between the two ends. In DNA form, the CDR3 reads TGTGCCAGCAGGAGAGGCGATCAGCCCCAGCATTTT. It encodes CASRRGDQPQHF.

This chain connects TRBV27 to TRBJ1-5; maybe TRBD1 (5 bases). V dropped 5 bases and J dropped 6 bases, with 17 bases sitting between them. This CDR3 contains 15 residues. Germline V lookup: CDR1 MNHEY, CDR2 SMNVEV (reference sequence). CDR3 sequence (DNA): TGTGCCAGCAGTGGGGCCATGGGAGGTCGTCAGCCCCAGCATTTT. Translated, it gives CASSGAMGGRQPQHF.

The rearrangement links TRBV15 to TRBJ2-1; D uncertain. CDR3 length: 14 residues. Trimming pared 1 base from V and 4 bases from J, leaving 8 bases between. Germline assignment: CDR1 LNHNV and CDR2 YYDKDF (reference sequence). This CDR3 reads CATSRAVGYNEQFF. The CDR3 bases are TGTGCCACCAGCAGAGCGGTGGGATACAATGAGCAGTTCTTC. Using reference TRBV15 and TRBJ2-1 for the parts outside the CDR3, the full variable domain is DAMVIQNPRYQVTQFGKPVTLSCSQTLNHNVMYWYQQKSSQAPKLLFHYYDKDFNNEADTPDNFQSRRPNTSFCFLDIRSPGLGDTAMYLCATSRAVGYNEQFFGPGTRLTVL.

In this sample, this clone turned up many times. This chain links TRBV6-1 with TRBJ1-5, with D tentatively TRBD1 (6 bases). CDR1 and CDR2 from the germline V gene are MNHNS and SASEGT. The CDR3 runs 14 residues. CDR3: CAAAAGVNDQPQHF. The CDR3 DNA sequence: TGTGCTGCAGCGGCAGGGGTTAATGATCAGCCCCAGCATTTT.

This CDR3 is CASSPQDAGNTGELFF. In DNA, the CDR3 is TGTGCCAGCTCACCGCAGGATGCAGGGAACACCGGGGAGCTGTTTTTT. This rearrangement joins TRBV18 to TRBJ2-2; D ambiguous. This CDR3 spans 16 amino acids. V lost 3 bases and J lost 1, with 12 bases in between. CDR1 KGHSH and CDR2 LQKENI come from the germline V gene.

This clone was counted a few times. The V call is TRBV7-2, the J call TRBJ2-2; 7 nucleotides line up with TRBD1. J was trimmed by 9 bases and V by 5 bases; bases with no gene match: 15. CDR3 length: 16 amino acids. Germline V CDR1 and CDR2: SGHTA, FQGNSA. CDR3 nucleotide sequence: TGTGCCAGCAGCCCCAGACAGGGTCTGACTGTTAGGGAGCTGTTTTTT. Translating it yields CASSPRQGLTVRELFF.

CDR3 residues: CASSGPRGPLNEKLFF. In DNA form, the CDR3 reads TGTGCCAGCAGCGGGCCCCGGGGTCCTCTTAATGAAAAACTGTTTTTT. V usage is TRBV7-9 and J usage is TRBJ1-4; no firm D call. V was cut by 5 bases and J by 4 bases, with 17 bases left in between. Germline CDR1 and CDR2: SEHNR and FQNEAQ (reference sequence). The CDR3 spans 16 residues.

The V call is TRBV30, the J call TRBJ2-3; D is perhaps TRBD2 (6 bases). The CDR3 sequence is 15 residues long. CDR1 GTSNPN and CDR2 SVGIG come from the germline V gene (reference sequence). V lost 3 bases to trimming and J lost 5 bases, with 18 bases between them. The CDR3 sequence is CAWRALVGRGDTQYF. The CDR3 DNA reads TGTGCCTGGAGGGCGTTGGTCGGGAGAGGAGATACGCAGTATTTT.

On this clone itself: A much larger clone sits a single nucleotide away, making a read error possible. The gene calls are TRBV7-9 and TRBJ2-3; D unclear. Trimming took off 5 bases at V and 4 bases at J, with 7 bases between the two ends. This CDR3 has 12 amino acids. Germline V gene data show CDR1 as SEHNR and CDR2 as FQNEAQ (reference sequence). CDR3 DNA: TGTGCCAGCAGCCCCACGGCAGATACGCAGTATTTT. Translating it yields CASSPTADTQYF. The full variable domain, its missing parts supplied by reference TRBV7-9 and TRBJ2-3, is DTGVSQNPRHKITKRGQNVTFRCDPISEHNRLYWYRQTLGQGPEFLTYFQNEAQLEKSRLLSDRFSAERPKGSFSTLEIQRTEQGDSAMYLCASSPTADTQYFGPGTRLTVL.